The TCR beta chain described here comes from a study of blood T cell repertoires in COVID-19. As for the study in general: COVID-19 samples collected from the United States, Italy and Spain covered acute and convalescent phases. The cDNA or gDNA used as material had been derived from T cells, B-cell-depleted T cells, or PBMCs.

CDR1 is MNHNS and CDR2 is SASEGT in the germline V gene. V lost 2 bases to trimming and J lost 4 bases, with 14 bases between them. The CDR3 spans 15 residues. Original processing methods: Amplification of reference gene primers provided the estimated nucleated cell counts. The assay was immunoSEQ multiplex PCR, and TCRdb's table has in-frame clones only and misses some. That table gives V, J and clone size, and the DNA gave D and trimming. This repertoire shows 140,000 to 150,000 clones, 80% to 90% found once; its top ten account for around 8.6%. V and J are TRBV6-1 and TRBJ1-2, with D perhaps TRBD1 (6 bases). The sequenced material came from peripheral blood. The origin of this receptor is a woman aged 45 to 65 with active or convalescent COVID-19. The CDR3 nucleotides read TGTGCCAGCAGTGAAACCCCGGACAGCGTCTATGGCTACACCTTC. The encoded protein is CASSETPDSVYGYTF.